Following are 6 T cell receptor beta chains from one sample sequenced in a study of T cells expressing NK-cell markers. Reprocessing the 5' RACE reads, TCRdb reports a single entry for every CDR3 protein and omits DNA. The sample table sets out roughly 430,000 distinct CDR3 sequences. Sequencing was carried out using blood T cells: a sorted CD56 or NKG2C T cell subset, CD4+ or CD8+ T cells, or bulk PBMC T cells (not recorded which). These receptors came from a woman between 18 and 70 years old in good health.

The rearrangement links TRBV12-3 or TRBV12-4 to TRBJ2-3. This CDR3 has 14 amino acids. The chain's CDR3 is CASRLAEHTDTQYF.

The chain uses TRBV30 and TRBJ2-1; TCRdb calls TRBD2, which cannot be checked without DNA. The CDR3 is 13 amino acids. Germline V gene lookup returns CDR1 GTSNPN and CDR2 SVGIG (reference sequence). CDR3 sequence reads: CAEGTSGYNEQFF.

The chain employs TRBV5-1 and TRBJ2-3; without DNA, the TCRdb call of TRBD2 cannot be checked. The CDR3 spans 14 residues. CDR1 is SGHRS and CDR2 is YFSETQ in the germline V gene. The CDR3 protein is CASSPTRSTDTQYF.

This chain links TRBV4-1 with TRBJ1-5; TCRdb lists TRBD1, though no DNA is available to test this call. Germline V gene sequence: CDR1 MGHRA, CDR2 YSYEKL. There are 18 residues in the CDR3. This CDR3 is CASSQVSPYGGSNQPQHF.

This chain connects TRBV30 to TRBJ2-1; TCRdb returns TRBD2, unconfirmable since there is no DNA. Looked up from germline, CDR1 is GTSNPN and CDR2 is SVGIG (reference sequence). The CDR3 is 13 residues long. This CDR3 reads CAQSRGSYNEQFF.

The chain uses TRBV20-1 and TRBJ2-3. CDR3 length equals 11 residues. Per germline, CDR1 DFQATT and CDR2 SNEGSKA (reference sequence). The CDR3 reads CSAWRTDTQYF.